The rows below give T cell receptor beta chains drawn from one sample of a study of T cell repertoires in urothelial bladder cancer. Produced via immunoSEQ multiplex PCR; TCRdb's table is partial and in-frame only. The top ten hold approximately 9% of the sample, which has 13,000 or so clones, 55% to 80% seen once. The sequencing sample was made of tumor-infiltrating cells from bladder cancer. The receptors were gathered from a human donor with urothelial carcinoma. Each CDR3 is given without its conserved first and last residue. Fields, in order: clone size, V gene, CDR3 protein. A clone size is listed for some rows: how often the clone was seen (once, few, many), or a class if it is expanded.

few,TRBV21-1,ASSKGAEETGELF
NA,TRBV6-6,ASRGTDTSGELF
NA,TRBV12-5,ATARDVSTDTQY
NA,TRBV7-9,ASSLVADTEAF
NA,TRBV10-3,ARPGGDTQY
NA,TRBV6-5,ASSYRRTGAYEQY
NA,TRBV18,ASSPSTRQGFGYT
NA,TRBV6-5,ASSYSGTGTSGYT
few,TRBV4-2,ASSQDRRGDNEQF
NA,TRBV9,ASSVGFAANYGHT
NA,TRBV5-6,ASSLYRGQGFYGYT
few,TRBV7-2,ASNVNLNSPLH
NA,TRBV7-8,ASSTPGSGTSSAYNEQF
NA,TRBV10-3,AISEAPTSGGSYYLTDTQY
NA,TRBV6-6,ASRTQGDTQY
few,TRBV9,ASSLGPQNTIY
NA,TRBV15,ATSRVAGPRAQY
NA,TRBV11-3,ASSLRSGEGEETQY
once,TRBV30,AWSVQGRGTEKLF
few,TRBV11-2,ASSLGGYSEQF
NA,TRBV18,ASSPTSGTGYEKLF
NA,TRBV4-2,ASSAFRSNEKLF
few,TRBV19,ASRAGGKDTEAF
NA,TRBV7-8,ASSLTRVDQPQH
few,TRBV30,AWSLSGGQTQY
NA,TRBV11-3,ASSGRTGGTSYEQY
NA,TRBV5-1,ASSLGDRQGGQPQH
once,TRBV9,ASSAPQGYEQY